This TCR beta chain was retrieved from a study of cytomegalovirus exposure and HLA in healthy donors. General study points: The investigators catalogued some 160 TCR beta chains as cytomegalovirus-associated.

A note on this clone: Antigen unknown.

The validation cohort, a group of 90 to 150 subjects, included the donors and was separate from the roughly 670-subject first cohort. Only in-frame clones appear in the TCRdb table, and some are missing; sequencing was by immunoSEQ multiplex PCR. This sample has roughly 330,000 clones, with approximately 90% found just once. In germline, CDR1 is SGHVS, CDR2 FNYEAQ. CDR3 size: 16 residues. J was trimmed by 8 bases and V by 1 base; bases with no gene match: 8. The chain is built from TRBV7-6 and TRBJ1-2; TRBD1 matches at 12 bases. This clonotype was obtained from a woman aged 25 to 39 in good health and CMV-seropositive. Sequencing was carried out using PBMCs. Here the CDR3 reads CASSLGDRGLSGGYTF. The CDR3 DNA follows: TGTGCCAGCAGCTTAGGGGACAGGGGGCTCTCGGGAGGCTACACCTTC. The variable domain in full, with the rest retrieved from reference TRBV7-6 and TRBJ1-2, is GAGVSQSPRYKVTKRGQDVALRCDPISGHVSLYWYRQALGQGPEFLTYFNYEAQQDKSGLPNDRFSAERPEGSISTLTIQRTEQRDSAMYRCASSLGDRGLSGGYTFGSGTRLTVV.